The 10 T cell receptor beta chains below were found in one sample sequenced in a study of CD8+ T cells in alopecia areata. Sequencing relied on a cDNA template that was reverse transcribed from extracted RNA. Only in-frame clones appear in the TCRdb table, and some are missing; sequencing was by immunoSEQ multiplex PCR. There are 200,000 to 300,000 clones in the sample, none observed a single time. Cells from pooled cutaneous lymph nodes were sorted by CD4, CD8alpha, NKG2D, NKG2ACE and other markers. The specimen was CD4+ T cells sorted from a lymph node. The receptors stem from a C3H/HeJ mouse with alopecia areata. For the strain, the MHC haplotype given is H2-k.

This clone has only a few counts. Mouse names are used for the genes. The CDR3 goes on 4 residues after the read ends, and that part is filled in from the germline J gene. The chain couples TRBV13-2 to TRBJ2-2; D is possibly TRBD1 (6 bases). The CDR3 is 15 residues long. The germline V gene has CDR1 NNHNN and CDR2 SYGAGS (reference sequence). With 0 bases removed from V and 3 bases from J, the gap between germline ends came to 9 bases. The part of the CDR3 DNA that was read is TGTGCCAGCGGTGATGCACAGGGTTACACCGGG. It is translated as CASGDAQGYTG. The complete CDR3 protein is CASGDAQGYTGQLYF.

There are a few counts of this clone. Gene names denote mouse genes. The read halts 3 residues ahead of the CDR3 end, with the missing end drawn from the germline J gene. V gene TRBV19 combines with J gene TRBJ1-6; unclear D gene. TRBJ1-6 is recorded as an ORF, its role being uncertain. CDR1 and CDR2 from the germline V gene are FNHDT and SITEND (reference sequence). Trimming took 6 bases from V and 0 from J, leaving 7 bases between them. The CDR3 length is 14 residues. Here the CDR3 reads CASTGLSYNSPLYF. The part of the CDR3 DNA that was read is TGTGCCAGCACCGGACTTTCCTATAATTCGCCC.

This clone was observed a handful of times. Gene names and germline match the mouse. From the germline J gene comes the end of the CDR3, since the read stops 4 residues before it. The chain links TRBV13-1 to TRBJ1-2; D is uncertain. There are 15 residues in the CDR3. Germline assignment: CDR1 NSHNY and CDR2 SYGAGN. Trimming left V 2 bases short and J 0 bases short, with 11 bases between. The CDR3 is CASSDPRFANSDYTF. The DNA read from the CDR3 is TGTGCCAGCAGTGACCCCAGGTTTGCAAACTCC.

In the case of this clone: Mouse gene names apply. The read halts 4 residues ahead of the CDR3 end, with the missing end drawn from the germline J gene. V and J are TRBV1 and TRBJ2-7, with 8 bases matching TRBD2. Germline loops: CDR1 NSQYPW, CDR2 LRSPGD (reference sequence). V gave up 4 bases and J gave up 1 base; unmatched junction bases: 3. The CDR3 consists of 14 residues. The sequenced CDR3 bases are TGCACCTGCAGTGGGCGGGACTGGTCCTAT. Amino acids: CTCSGRDWSY. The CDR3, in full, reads CTCSGRDWSYEQYF.

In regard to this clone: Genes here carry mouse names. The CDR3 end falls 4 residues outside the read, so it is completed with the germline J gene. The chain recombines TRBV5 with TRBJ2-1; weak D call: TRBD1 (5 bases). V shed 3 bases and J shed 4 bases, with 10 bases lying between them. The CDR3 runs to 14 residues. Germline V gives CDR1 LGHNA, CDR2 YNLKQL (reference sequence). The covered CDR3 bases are TGTGCCAGCAGCCACGACAGAAAATATGCT. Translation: CASSHDRKYA. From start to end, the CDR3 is CASSHDRKYAEQFF.

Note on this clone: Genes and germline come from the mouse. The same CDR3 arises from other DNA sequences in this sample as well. Partial CDR3 DNA: TGTGCCAGCAGCCAAGATCCCCAGAACTATGCT. Its protein product is CASSQDPQNYA. The whole CDR3 is CASSQDPQNYAEQFF. The rearrangement joins TRBV5 to TRBJ2-1; no clear D. The missing CDR3 end, 4 residues past where the read stops, is filled in from the germline J gene. CDR1 and CDR2 from the germline V gene are LGHNA and YNLKQL (reference sequence). CDR3 length equals 15 residues. V lost 0 bases to trimming and J lost 1 base, with 7 bases between them.

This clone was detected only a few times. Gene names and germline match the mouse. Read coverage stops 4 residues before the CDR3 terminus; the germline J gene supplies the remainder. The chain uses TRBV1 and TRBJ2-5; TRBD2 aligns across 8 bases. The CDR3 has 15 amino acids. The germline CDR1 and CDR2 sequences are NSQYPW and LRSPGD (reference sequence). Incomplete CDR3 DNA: TGCACCTGCAGTGCAGTGAGGGGGGGCAAGGAC. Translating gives CTCSAVRGGKD. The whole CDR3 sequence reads CTCSAVRGGKDTQYF.

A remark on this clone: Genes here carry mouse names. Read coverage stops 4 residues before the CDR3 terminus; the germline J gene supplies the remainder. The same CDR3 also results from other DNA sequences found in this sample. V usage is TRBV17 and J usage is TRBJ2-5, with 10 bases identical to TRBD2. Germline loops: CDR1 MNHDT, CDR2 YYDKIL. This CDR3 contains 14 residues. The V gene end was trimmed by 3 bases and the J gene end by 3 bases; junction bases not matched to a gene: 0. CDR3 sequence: CASSRDWGQDTQYF. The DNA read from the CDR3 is TGTGCTAGCAGTAGGGACTGGGGGCAAGAC. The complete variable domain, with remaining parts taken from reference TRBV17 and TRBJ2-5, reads DTTVKQNPRYKLARVGKPVNLICSQTMNHDTMYWYQKKPNQAPKLLLFYYDKILNREADTFEKFQSSRPNNSFCSLYIGSAGLEYSAMYLCASSRDWGQDTQYFGPGTRLLVL.

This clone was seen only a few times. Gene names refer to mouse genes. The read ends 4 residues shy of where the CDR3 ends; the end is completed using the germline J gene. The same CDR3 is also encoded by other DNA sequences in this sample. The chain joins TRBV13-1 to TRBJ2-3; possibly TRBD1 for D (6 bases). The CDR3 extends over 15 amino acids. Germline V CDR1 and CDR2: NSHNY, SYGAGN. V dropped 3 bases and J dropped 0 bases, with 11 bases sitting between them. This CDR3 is CASSARGSSAETLYF. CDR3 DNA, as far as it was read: TGTGCCAGCAGTGCCAGGGGATCTAGTGCAGAA.

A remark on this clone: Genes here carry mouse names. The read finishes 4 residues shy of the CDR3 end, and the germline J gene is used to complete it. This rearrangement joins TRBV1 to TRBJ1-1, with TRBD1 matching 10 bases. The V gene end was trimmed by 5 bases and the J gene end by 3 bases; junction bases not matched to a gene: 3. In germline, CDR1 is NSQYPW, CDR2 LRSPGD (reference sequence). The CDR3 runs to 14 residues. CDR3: CTCSSDRGHTEVFF. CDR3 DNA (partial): TGCACCTGCAGTTCCGACAGGGGGCACACA.